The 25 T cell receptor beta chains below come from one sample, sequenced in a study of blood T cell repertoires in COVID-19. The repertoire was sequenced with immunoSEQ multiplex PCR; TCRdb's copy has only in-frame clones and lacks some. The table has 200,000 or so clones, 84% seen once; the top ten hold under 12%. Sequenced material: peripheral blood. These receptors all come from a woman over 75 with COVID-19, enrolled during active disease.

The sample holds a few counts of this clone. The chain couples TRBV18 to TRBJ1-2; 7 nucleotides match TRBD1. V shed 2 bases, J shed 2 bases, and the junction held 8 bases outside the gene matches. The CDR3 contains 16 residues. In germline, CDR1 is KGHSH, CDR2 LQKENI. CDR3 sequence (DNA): TGTGCCAGCTCACCATTTGACAGGGCAGGGAACTATGGCTACACCTTC. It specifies CASSPFDRAGNYGYTF.

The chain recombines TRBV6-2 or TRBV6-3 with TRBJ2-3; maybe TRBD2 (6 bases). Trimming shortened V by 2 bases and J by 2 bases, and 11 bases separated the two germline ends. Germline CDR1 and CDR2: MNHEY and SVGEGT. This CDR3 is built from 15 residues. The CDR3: CASSYQAGDTDTQYF. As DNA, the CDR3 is TGTGCCAGCAGTTACCAAGCGGGTGACACAGATACGCAGTATTTT.

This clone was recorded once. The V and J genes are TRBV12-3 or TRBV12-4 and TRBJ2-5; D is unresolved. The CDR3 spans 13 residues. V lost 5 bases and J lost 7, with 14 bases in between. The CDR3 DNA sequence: TGTGCCAGCAGTCCCTCCGATTCGAGGACCCAGTACTTC. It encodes CASSPSDSRTQYF.

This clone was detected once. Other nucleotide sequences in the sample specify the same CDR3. The DNA for the CDR3 is TGCGCCAGCAGCTCCACAGGCCGTTTGAGCGGGGAGCTGTTTTTT. As protein: CASSSTGRLSGELFF. The chain recombines TRBV5-1 with TRBJ2-2, with D possibly being TRBD1 (5 bases). Looked up from germline, CDR1 is SGHRS and CDR2 is YFSETQ. V dropped 3 bases and J dropped 7 bases, with 16 bases sitting between them. The CDR3 consists of 15 residues.

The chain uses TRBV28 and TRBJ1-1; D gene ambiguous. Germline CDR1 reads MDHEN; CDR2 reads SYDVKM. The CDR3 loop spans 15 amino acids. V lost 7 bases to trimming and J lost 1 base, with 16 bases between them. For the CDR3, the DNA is TGTGCCAGCACCATTGGCGGAAGGTCGAACACTGAAGCTTTCTTT. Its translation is CASTIGGRSNTEAFF. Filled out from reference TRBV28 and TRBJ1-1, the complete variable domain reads DVKVTQSSRYLVKRTGEKVFLECVQDMDHENMFWYRQDPGLGLRLIYFSYDVKMKEKGDIPEGYSVSREKKERFSLILESASTNQTSMYLCASTIGGRSNTEAFFGQGTRLTVV.

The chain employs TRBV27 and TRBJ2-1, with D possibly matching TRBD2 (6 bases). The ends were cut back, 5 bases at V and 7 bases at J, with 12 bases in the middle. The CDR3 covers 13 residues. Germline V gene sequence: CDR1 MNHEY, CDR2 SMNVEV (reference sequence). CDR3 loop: CASSRGGMNEQFF. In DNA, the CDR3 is TGTGCCAGCAGTCGTGGGGGGATGAATGAGCAGTTCTTC.

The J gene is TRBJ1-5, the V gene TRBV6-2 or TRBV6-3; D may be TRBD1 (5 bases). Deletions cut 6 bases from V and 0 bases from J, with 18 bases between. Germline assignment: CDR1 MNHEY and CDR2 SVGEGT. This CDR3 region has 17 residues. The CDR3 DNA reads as TGTGCCAGCAGCTCTGACAGCCTGGGGAATAGCAATCAGCCCCAGCATTTT. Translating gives CASSSDSLGNSNQPQHF.

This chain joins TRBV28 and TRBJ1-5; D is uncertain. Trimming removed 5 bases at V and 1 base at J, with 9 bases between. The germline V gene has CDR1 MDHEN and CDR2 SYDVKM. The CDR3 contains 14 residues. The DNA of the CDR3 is TGTGCCAGCAGTCAGCGGTTAAGCAATCAGCCCCAGCATTTT. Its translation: CASSQRLSNQPQHF.

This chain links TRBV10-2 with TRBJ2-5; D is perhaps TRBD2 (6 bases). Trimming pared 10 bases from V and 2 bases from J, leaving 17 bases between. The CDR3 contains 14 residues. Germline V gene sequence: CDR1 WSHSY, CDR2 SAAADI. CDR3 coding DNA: TGCGCCACCCACCCATGGGGGGTACAAGAGACCCAGTACTTC. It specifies CATHPWGVQETQYF.

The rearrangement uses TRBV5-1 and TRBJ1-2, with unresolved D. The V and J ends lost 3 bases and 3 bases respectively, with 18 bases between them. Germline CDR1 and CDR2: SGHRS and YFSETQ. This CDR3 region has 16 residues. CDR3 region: CASSSPPGDWDYGYTF. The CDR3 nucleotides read TGCGCCAGCAGCTCGCCTCCCGGGGATTGGGACTATGGCTACACCTTC.

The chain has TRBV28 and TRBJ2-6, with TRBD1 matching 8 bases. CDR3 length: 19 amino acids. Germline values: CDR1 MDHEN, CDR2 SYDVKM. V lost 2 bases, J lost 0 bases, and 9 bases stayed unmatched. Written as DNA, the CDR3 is TGTGCCAGCAGTTTAAGGGCAGGGGGCGGTCTCTCTGGGGCCAACGTCCTGACTTTC. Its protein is CASSLRAGGGLSGANVLTF.

CDR3: CASRSTQETQYF. CDR3 DNA: TGTGCCAGCAGATCCACACAAGAGACCCAGTACTTC. The gene calls are TRBV6-5 and TRBJ2-5; D not certain. Germline CDR1 MNHEY, CDR2 SVGAGI. V was pared by 6 bases and J by 2 bases, with 7 bases between. CDR3 length: 12 residues.

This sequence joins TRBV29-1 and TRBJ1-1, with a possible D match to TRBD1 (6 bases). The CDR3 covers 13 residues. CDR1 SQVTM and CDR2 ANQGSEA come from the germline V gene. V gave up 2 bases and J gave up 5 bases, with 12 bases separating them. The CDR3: CSVESGVGTEAFF. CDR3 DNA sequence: TGCAGCGTTGAATCAGGGGTCGGTACTGAAGCTTTCTTT.

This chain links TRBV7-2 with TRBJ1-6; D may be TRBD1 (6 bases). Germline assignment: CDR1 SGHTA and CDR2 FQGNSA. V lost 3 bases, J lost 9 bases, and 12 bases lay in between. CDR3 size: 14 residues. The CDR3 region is CASSLAGVASPLHF. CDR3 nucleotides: TGTGCCAGCAGCTTGGCAGGGGTGGCTTCACCCCTCCACTTT.

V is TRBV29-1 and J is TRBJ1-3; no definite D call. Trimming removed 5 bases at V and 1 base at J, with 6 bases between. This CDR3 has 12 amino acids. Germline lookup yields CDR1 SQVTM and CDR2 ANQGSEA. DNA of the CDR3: TGCAGCGTTCGAGAGTCTGGAAACACCATATATTTT. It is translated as CSVRESGNTIYF.

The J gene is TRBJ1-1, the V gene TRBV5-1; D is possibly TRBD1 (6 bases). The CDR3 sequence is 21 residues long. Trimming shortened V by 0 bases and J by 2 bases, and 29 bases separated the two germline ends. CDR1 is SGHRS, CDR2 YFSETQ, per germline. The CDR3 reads CASSLDPGAAGLAVGNTEAFF. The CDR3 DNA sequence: TGCGCCAGCAGCTTGGACCCAGGGGCCGCGGGCCTCGCGGTGGGTAACACTGAAGCTTTCTTT.

CDR3 in amino acids: CASSSPGGQETQYF. The CDR3 bases are TGTGCCAGCAGTTCCCCAGGGGGGCAAGAGACCCAGTACTTC. The gene calls are TRBV28 and TRBJ2-5; D is perhaps TRBD1 (7 bases). The CDR3 is 14 residues long. Trimming shortened V by 4 bases and J by 2 bases, and 11 bases separated the two germline ends. The germline CDR1 and CDR2 sequences are MDHEN and SYDVKM.

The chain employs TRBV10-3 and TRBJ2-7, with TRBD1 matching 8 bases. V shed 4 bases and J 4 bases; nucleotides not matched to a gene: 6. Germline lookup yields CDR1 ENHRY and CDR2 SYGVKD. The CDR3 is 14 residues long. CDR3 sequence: CAISGRGPGYEQYF. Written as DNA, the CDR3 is TGTGCCATCAGTGGCAGGGGGCCAGGGTACGAGCAGTACTTC.

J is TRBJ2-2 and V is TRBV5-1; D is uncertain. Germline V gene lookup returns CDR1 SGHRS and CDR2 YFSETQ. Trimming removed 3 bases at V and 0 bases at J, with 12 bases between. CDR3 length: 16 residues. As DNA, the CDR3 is TGCGCCAGCAGCTCCTTTAGCTTGGCGAACACCGGGGAGCTGTTTTTT. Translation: CASSSFSLANTGELFF.

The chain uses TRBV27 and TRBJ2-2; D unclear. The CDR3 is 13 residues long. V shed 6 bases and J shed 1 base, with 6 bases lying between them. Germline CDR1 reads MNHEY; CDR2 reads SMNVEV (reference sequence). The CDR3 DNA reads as TGTGCCAGCAGACTTTTGAACACCGGGGAGCTGTTTTTT. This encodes CASRLLNTGELFF.

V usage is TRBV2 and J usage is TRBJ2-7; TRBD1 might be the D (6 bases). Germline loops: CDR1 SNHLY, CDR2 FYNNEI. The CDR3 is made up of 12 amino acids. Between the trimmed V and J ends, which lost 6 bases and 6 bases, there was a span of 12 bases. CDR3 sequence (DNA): TGTGCCAGCAGACAGGGACCGGGCGAGCAGTACTTC. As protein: CASRQGPGEQYF.

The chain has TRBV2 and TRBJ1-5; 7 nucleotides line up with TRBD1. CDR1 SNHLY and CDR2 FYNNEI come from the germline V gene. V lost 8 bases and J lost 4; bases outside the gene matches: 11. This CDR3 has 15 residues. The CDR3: CASLQGISRNQPQHF. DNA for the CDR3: TGTGCCAGCCTACAGGGGATCTCGAGGAATCAGCCCCAGCATTTT.

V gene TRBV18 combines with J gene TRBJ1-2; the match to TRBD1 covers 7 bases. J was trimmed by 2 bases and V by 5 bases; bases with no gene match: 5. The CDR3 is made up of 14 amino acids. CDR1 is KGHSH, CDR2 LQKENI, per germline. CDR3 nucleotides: TGTGCCAGCTCATTCACAGGGGAGAACTATGGCTACACCTTC. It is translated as CASSFTGENYGYTF.

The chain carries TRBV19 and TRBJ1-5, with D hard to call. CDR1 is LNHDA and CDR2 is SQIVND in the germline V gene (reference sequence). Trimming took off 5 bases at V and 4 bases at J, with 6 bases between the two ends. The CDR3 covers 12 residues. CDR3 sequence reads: CASSPINQPQHF. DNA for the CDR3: TGTGCCAGTAGTCCCATTAATCAGCCCCAGCATTTT.

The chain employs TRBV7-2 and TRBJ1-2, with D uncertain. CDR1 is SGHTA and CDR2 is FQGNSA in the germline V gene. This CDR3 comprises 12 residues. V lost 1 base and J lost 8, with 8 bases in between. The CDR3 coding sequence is TGTGCCAGCAGCTTAGAGAGGGTCGGCTACACCTTC. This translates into CASSLERVGYTF. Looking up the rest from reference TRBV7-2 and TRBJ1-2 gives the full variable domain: GAGVSQSPSNKVTEKGKDVELRCDPISGHTALYWYRQSLGQGLEFLIYFQGNSAPDKSGLPSDRFSAERTGGSVSTLTIQRTQQEDSAVYLCASSLERVGYTFGSGTRLTVV.